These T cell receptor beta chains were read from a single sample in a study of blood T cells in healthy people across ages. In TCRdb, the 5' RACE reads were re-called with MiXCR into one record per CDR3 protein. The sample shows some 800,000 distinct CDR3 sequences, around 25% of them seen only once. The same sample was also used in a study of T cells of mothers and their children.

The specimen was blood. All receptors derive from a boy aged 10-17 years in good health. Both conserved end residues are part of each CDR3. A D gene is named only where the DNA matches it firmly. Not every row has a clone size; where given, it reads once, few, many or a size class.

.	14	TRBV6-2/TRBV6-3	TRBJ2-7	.	CATTYWDGTYEQYF	TGTGCCACTACTTACTGGGACGGAACCTACGAGCAGTACTTC
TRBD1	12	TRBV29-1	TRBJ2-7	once	CSVRGQGHEQYF	TGCAGCGTTCGGGGACAGGGCCACGAGCAGTACTTC
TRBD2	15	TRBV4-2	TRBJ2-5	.	CASSYRLAGIETQYF	TGTGCCAGCAGCTACCGACTAGCGGGAATAGAGACCCAGTACTTC
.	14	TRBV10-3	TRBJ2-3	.	CAISDSAYTDTQYF	TGTGCCATCAGTGACTCGGCCTACACAGATACGCAGTATTTT
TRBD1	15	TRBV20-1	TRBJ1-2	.	CSARDLADRGRGYTF	TGCAGTGCTAGAGATCTGGCGGACAGGGGGCGAGGCTACACCTTC
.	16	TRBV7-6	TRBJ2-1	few	CASSLESDTLRDEQFF	TGTGCCAGCAGCTTAGAATCGGACACCCTAAGGGATGAGCAGTTCTTC
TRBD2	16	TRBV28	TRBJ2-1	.	CASSPLAGANYNEQFF	TGTGCCAGCAGTCCCTTAGCGGGAGCCAACTACAATGAGCAGTTCTTC
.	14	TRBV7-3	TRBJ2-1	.	CASSWESNYNEQFF	TGTGCCAGCAGCTGGGAGTCCAATTACAATGAGCAGTTCTTC
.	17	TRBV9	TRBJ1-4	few	CASSVGPGQPLYEKLFF	TGTGCCAGCAGCGTAGGCCCTGGACAGCCATTATATGAAAAACTGTTTTTT
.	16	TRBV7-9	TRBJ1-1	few	CASSLDPLRGSTEAFF	TGTGCCAGCAGCTTAGACCCGCTGAGGGGGAGCACTGAAGCTTTCTTT
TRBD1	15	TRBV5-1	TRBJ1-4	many	CASSLDGTVSEKLFF	TGCGCCAGCAGCTTGGATGGGACAGTTTCTGAAAAACTGTTTTTT
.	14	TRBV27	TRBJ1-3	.	CASRPIHSGNTIYF	TGTGCCAGCAGACCGATACACTCTGGAAACACCATATATTTT
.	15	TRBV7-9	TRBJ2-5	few	CASSDGQTNQETQYF	TGTGCCAGCAGCGACGGACAGACCAATCAAGAGACCCAGTACTTC
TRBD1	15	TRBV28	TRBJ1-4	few	CASSIQDRIGEKLFF	TGTGCCAGCAGTATCCAGGACAGGATCGGCGAAAAACTGTTTTTT
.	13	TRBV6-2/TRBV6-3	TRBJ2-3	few	CASTRTATDTQYF	TGTGCCAGCACCCGGACGGCCACAGATACGCAGTATTTT
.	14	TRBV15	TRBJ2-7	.	CATSSWGGLREQYF	TGTGCCACCAGCAGCTGGGGGGGCCTAAGGGAGCAGTACTTC
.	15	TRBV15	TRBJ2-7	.	CATSRDREIAYEQYF	TGTGCCACCAGCAGAGATAGAGAAATCGCCTACGAGCAGTACTTC
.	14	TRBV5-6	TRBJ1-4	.	CASSIRTGLEKLFF	TGTGCCAGCAGCATAAGGACGGGGTTGGAAAAACTGTTTTTT
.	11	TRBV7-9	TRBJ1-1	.	CASSLQPEPFF	TGTGCCAGCAGCTTGCAACCTGAACCTTTCTTT
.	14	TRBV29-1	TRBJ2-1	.	CSHWGHLSYNELFF	TGCAGTCATTGGGGACACCTCTCCTACAATGAGCTGTTCTTC
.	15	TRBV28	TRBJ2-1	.	CASSPDRPIYNEQFF	TGTGCCAGCAGTCCTGACAGGCCCATCTACAATGAGCAGTTCTTC
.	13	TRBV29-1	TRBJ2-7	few	CSVEDRNPYEQYF	TGCAGCGTTGAGGACAGAAATCCCTACGAGCAGTACTTC
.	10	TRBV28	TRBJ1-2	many	CASRRYGYTF	TGTGCCAGCAGGAGATATGGCTACACCTTC
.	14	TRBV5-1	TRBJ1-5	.	CASSLDGVGQPQHF	TGCGCCAGCAGCTTGGACGGCGTAGGGCAGCCCCAGCATTTT
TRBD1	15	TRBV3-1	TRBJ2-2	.	CASSYRQGNTGELFF	TGTGCCAGCAGCTACCGACAGGGGAACACCGGGGAGCTGTTTTTT
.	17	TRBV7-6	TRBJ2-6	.	CASSLIVRSSGANVLTF	TGTGCCAGCAGCCTAATTGTGCGGAGCTCTGGGGCCAACGTCCTGACTTTC
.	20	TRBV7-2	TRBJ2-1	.	CASSYRIAAGYLQGSNEQFF	TGTGCCAGCAGCTACCGAATAGCGGCGGGATACCTACAGGGGTCCAATGAGCAGTTCTTC
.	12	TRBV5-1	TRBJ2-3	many	CASSLVADTQYF	TGTGCCAGCAGCTTGGTGGCAGATACGCAGTATTTT
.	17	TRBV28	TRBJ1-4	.	CASSLSGFGGHNEKLFF	TGTGCCAGCAGTTTATCGGGTTTTGGGGGGCATAATGAAAAACTGTTTTTT
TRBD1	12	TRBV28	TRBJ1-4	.	CASSYRGLGLFF	TGTGCCAGCAGTTACAGGGGCCTGGGACTGTTTTTT
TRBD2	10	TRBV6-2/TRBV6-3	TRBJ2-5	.	CGAGRETQYF	TGTGGAGCGGGGCGGGAGACCCAGTACTTC
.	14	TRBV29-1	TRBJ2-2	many	CSARTTTNTGELFF	TGCAGCGCCAGGACGACGACCAACACCGGGGAGCTGTTTTTT
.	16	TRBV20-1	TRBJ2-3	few	CSASGGFGGAADTQYF	TGCAGTGCTAGTGGGGGATTTGGAGGCGCTGCAGATACGCAGTATTTT
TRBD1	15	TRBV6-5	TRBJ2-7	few	CASSYGQGAFGEQYF	TGTGCCAGCAGTTACGGACAGGGAGCATTTGGCGAGCAGTACTTC
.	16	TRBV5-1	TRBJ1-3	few	CASSFTPDLSGNTIYF	TGCGCCAGCAGCTTTACGCCGGATTTGTCTGGAAACACCATATATTTT
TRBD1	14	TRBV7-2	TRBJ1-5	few	CASSLQGVNQPQHF	TGTGCCAGCAGTCTGCAGGGGGTCAATCAGCCCCAGCATTTT
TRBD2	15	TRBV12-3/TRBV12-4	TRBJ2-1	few	CASSSSGELYNEQFF	TGTGCCAGCAGCTCTAGCGGGGAGCTGTACAATGAGCAGTTCTTC
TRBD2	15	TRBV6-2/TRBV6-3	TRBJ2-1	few	CASSTGLATYNEQFF	TGTGCCAGCAGTACGGGACTAGCGACCTACAATGAGCAGTTCTTC
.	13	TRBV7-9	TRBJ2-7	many	CASSQGPSYEQYF	TGCGCCAGCAGCCAAGGTCCATCCTACGAGCAGTACTTC
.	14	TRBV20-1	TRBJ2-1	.	CSARDPGRGYEQFF	TGCAGTGCTAGAGATCCGGGCAGGGGATATGAGCAGTTCTTC
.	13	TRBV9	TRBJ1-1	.	CASSSLDTPEAFF	TGTGCCAGCAGCTCACTGGATACACCTGAAGCTTTCTTT
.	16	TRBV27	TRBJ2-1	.	CASSLSWDLGYNEQFF	TGTGCCAGCAGTTTATCGTGGGATCTCGGTTACAATGAGCAGTTCTTC
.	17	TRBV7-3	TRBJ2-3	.	CASSQVAGDTFTDTQYF	TGTGCCAGCAGCCAGGTCGCCGGGGACACCTTCACAGATACGCAGTATTTT
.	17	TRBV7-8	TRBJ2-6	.	CASSPPHGAAGANVLTF	TGTGCCAGCAGCCCCCCCCACGGGGCCGCTGGGGCCAACGTCCTGACTTTC
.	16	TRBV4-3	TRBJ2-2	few	CASSLNRGRDTGELFF	TGCGCCAGCAGCCTTAACAGGGGGAGGGACACCGGGGAGCTGTTTTTT
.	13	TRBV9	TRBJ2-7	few	CASSYRDGYEQYF	TGTGCCAGCAGCTACCGGGACGGATACGAGCAGTACTTC
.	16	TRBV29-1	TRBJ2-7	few	CSVLTYGAREVSEQYF	TGCAGCGTTCTAACCTACGGCGCCAGGGAAGTATCCGAGCAGTACTTC
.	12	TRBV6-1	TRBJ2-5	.	CASSEGGKTQYF	TGTGCCAGCAGTGAAGGGGGAAAGACCCAGTACTTC
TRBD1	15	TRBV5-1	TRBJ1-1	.	CASSLYRTGGTEAFF	TGCGCCAGCAGCTTGTATAGGACAGGGGGCACTGAGGCTTTCTTT
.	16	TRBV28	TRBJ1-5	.	CASSPHQQGLNQPQHF	TGTGCCAGCAGCCCTCACCAACAGGGACTCAATCAGCCCCAGCATTTT
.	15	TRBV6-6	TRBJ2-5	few	CASSVRGLTKETQYF	TGTGCCAGCAGCGTGAGAGGCCTTACAAAAGAGACCCAGTACTTC
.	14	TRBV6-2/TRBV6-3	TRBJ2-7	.	CASRNPGQAYEQYF	TGTGCCAGCAGGAATCCGGGACAAGCCTACGAGCAGTACTTC